These 27 T cell receptor beta chains were all obtained from the same sample, sequenced in a study of cytomegalovirus exposure and HLA in healthy donors. 60 Vbeta and 13 Jbeta primers were used in PCR. Generated by immunoSEQ multiplex PCR, the TCRdb table keeps only in-frame clones and is missing some. The table has 150,000 to 200,000 clones, roughly 82% seen once. Sequencing was performed on PBMCs. Every receptor here comes from a man between 45 and 60 years old in good health and CMV-seropositive.

This clone was counted between two and nine times. One junction end disagrees with the germline gene, perhaps due to a read error. The chain employs TRBV7-7 and TRBJ1-4; D is perhaps TRBD1 (6 bases). The CDR3 has 15 amino acids. Germline V CDR1 and CDR2: SSHAT, FNYEAQ (reference sequence). The CDR3 region is CASSLGGTRNEKLFF. DNA for the CDR3: TGTGCTAGCAGCTTGGGGGGGACAAGAAATGAAAAACTGTTTTTT.

CDR3 sequence reads: CASSQALAGGADTQYF. DNA of the CDR3: TGCGCCAGCAGCCAGGCTCTAGCGGGGGGGGCAGATACGCAGTATTTT. The V gene is TRBV4-3, the J gene TRBJ2-3, with TRBD2 matching over 12 bases. V gave up 3 bases and J gave up 4 bases; unmatched junction bases: 5. Germline CDR1 reads LGHNA; CDR2 reads YSLEER. The CDR3 covers 16 residues.

This clone was picked up one time. The V and J genes are TRBV29-1 and TRBJ1-2, with 7 bases fitting TRBD1. The CDR3 loop spans 13 amino acids. Per germline, CDR1 SQVTM and CDR2 ANQGSEA. With V trimmed by 6 bases and J by 5 bases, 9 bases remained unmatched. DNA for the CDR3: TGCAGCGTCAAGTCGGGACAGCAGTATGGCTACACCTTC. Translation gives CSVKSGQQYGYTF.

The V gene is TRBV30, the J gene TRBJ2-3; TRBD2 matches 13 bases. CDR3 length equals 16 residues. The V gene end was trimmed by 5 bases and the J gene end by 4 bases; junction bases not matched to a gene: 9. Germline values: CDR1 GTSNPN, CDR2 SVGIG (reference sequence). CDR3 region: CAWAPGLAGAPDTQYF. CDR3 bases: TGTGCCTGGGCCCCTGGACTAGCGGGGGCCCCAGATACGCAGTATTTT.

This chain connects TRBV4-1 to TRBJ1-1, with D perhaps TRBD1 (6 bases). The CDR3 covers 16 residues. V dropped 4 bases and J dropped 5 bases, with 20 bases sitting between them. Per the germline V gene, CDR1 is MGHRA and CDR2 is YSYEKL. The CDR3 DNA sequence: TGCGCCAGCAGCCCCCGTTGGGGGGGGGCGCGAACTGAAGCTTTCTTT. As protein: CASSPRWGGARTEAFF.

J is TRBJ2-3 and V is TRBV5-6; 10 nucleotides agree with TRBD2. Per the germline V gene, CDR1 is SGHDT and CDR2 is YYEEEE. Trimming removed 4 bases from V and 0 bases from J; junction bases left unmatched: 2. CDR3 size: 15 residues. CDR3 sequence: CASSPTSGSTDTQYF. Written as DNA, the CDR3 is TGTGCCAGCAGCCCGACTAGCGGGAGCACAGATACGCAGTATTTT. Variable domain in full (rest from reference TRBV5-6 and TRBJ2-3): DAGVTQSPTHLIKTRGQQVTLRCSPKSGHDTVSWYQQALGQGPQFIFQYYEEEERQRGNFPDRFSGHQFPNYSSELNVNALLLGDSALYLCASSPTSGSTDTQYFGPGTRLTVL.

The chain uses TRBV28 and TRBJ2-7; 9 positions agree with TRBD1. CDR1 and CDR2 from the germline V gene are MDHEN and SYDVKM. The ends lost 7 bases at V and 0 bases at J; junction bases unmatched: 4. CDR3 length: 14 residues. DNA for the CDR3: TGTGCCAGCAATAGGGACAGGGCCTCCTACGAGCAGTACTTC. Its translation is CASNRDRASYEQYF. Using reference TRBV28 and TRBJ2-7 for the parts outside the CDR3, the full variable domain is DVKVTQSSRYLVKRTGEKVFLECVQDMDHENMFWYRQDPGLGLRLIYFSYDVKMKEKGDIPEGYSVSREKKERFSLILESASTNQTSMYLCASNRDRASYEQYFGPGTRLTVT.

The chain uses TRBV9 and TRBJ1-2; D perhaps matches TRBD1 (6 bases). V lost 1 base to trimming and J lost 2 bases, with 12 bases between them. CDR1 is SGDLS and CDR2 is YYNGEE in the germline V gene. This CDR3 is 15 amino acids long. The CDR3 bases are TGTGCCAGCAGCGTAAACAGGGACCGAAACTATGGCTACACCTTC. Its translation is CASSVNRDRNYGYTF.

The V gene is TRBV7-9, the J gene TRBJ1-5, with 8 bases aligning to TRBD1. The CDR3 is 15 amino acids. J gave up 6 bases and V 5 bases, and 9 bases lay outside the gene matches. Germline V gene lookup returns CDR1 SEHNR and CDR2 FQNEAQ (reference sequence). The CDR3 reads CASSTTDRGGQPQHF. CDR3 coding DNA: TGTGCCAGCAGCACGACCGACAGGGGAGGTCAGCCCCAGCATTTT.

This chain uses TRBV28 with TRBJ2-1; tentatively, D is TRBD2 (6 bases). V was cut by 1 base and J by 8 bases, with 15 bases left in between. This CDR3 is 15 amino acids long. The germline CDR1 and CDR2 sequences are MDHEN and SYDVKM. CDR3 in amino acids: CASSLYREFRYEQFF. The CDR3 coding sequence is TGTGCCAGCAGTTTATATCGGGAGTTTCGTTATGAGCAGTTCTTC.

This chain connects TRBV4-3 to TRBJ1-2; no clear D. Germline V lookup: CDR1 LGHNA, CDR2 YSLEER. The ends were cut back, 0 bases at V and 4 bases at J, with 12 bases in the middle. The CDR3 length is 15 residues. The CDR3 protein is CASSQEIGRVYGYTF. The CDR3 DNA follows: TGCGCCAGCAGCCAAGAAATAGGGAGGGTCTATGGCTACACCTTC.

This chain connects TRBV2 to TRBJ2-7; a possible D gene is TRBD2 (6 bases). Germline assignment: CDR1 SNHLY and CDR2 FYNNEI. CDR3 length: 15 residues. The V gene lost 6 bases and the J gene lost 6 bases, with 21 bases spanning the gap. CDR3 region: CASRSLRDSIPEQYF. DNA of the CDR3: TGTGCCAGCAGAAGCCTCCGGGACTCCATCCCCGAGCAGTACTTC.

The chain joins TRBV25-1 to TRBJ1-4; tentatively, D is TRBD1 (5 bases). The length of the CDR3 is 14 residues. The ends were cut back, 3 bases at V and 7 bases at J, with 12 bases in the middle. The germline V gene encodes CDR1 MGHDK and CDR2 SYGVNS. The CDR3 nucleotides read TGTGCCAGCAGTGATGGGGGGGTTGGTGAAAAACTGTTTTTT. Its translation: CASSDGGVGEKLFF.

V gene TRBV30 combines with J gene TRBJ1-4; D call uncertain. From germline, CDR1 is GTSNPN and CDR2 SVGIG (reference sequence). CDR3 length: 13 amino acids. V was clipped by 2 bases and J by 8 bases, with 12 bases between them. In nucleotides, the CDR3 is TGTGCCTGGAGTCGAGGCCCTCGGGAAAAACTGTTTTTT. This translates into CAWSRGPREKLFF. Drawing the rest from reference TRBV30 and TRBJ1-4, the complete variable domain is SQTIHQWPATLVQPVGSPLSLECTVEGTSNPNLYWYRQAAGRGLQLLFYSVGIGQISSEVPQNLSASRPQDRQFILSSKKLLLSDSGFYLCAWSRGPREKLFFGSGTQLSVL.

There are a few counts of this clone. The chain joins TRBV19 to TRBJ2-1, with 7 nucleotides matching TRBD2. V lost 6 bases to trimming and J lost 1 base; unmatched junction nucleotides: 3. Germline V gene sequence: CDR1 LNHDA, CDR2 SQIVND (reference sequence). This CDR3 comprises 14 residues. The CDR3 bases are TGTGCCAGTAGACTAGCGATATCCTACAATGAGCAGTTCTTC. Its protein product is CASRLAISYNEQFF.

This rearrangement joins TRBV15 to TRBJ1-2; D may be TRBD1 (5 bases). Trimming left V 1 base short and J 7 bases short, with 7 bases between. This CDR3 is built from 12 residues. Germline CDR1 is LNHNV and CDR2 is YYDKDF (reference sequence). The CDR3 DNA is TGTGCCACCAGCAGAGCGGGGGGTGGCTACACCTTC. This translates into CATSRAGGGYTF.

This clone has just a few counts. This rearrangement joins TRBV5-4 to TRBJ2-1, with D possibly TRBD2 on 6 matching bases. Germline CDR1 SGHNT, CDR2 YYREEE (reference sequence). CDR3 length: 17 amino acids. Between the trimmed V and J ends, which lost 4 bases and 5 bases, there was a span of 22 bases. The CDR3 spells CASSQAEVGLGHNEQFF. CDR3 DNA sequence: TGTGCCAGCAGCCAGGCCGAAGTGGGACTGGGACACAATGAGCAGTTCTTC.

As concerns this clone: This CDR3 is also generated by other DNA sequences in the sample. The chain joins TRBV7-9 to TRBJ1-2; D is ambiguous. Trimming shortened V by 1 base and J by 2 bases, and 5 bases separated the two germline ends. The CDR3 consists of 13 residues. Germline V CDR1 and CDR2: SEHNR, FQNEAQ (reference sequence). This chain's CDR3 is CASSLGGNYGYTF. The CDR3 nucleotides read TGTGCCAGCAGCTTAGGAGGGAACTATGGCTACACCTTC.

This sequence joins TRBV4-3 and TRBJ2-5, with a possible D match to TRBD1 (7 bases). The CDR3 length is 15 residues. Trimming left V 2 bases short and J 4 bases short, with 14 bases between. Germline V gives CDR1 LGHNA, CDR2 YSLEER. CDR3 residues: CASSQSSGGGETQYF. CDR3 sequence (DNA): TGCGCCAGCAGCCAATCTTCAGGGGGAGGAGAGACCCAGTACTTC.

This sequence joins TRBV7-2 and TRBJ1-6; D may be TRBD1 (5 bases). The V and J ends lost 3 bases and 9 bases respectively, with 6 bases between them. Germline CDR1 SGHTA, CDR2 FQGNSA. The CDR3 spans 12 residues. Here the CDR3 reads CASSFQGSPLHF. The CDR3 DNA reads TGTGCCAGCAGCTTCCAGGGTTCACCCCTCCACTTT.

V is TRBV30 and J is TRBJ1-2; D gene ambiguous. The V gene lost 0 bases and the J gene lost 2 bases, with 10 bases spanning the gap. Germline V gives CDR1 GTSNPN, CDR2 SVGIG (reference sequence). CDR3 size: 14 residues. The CDR3 bases are TGTGCCTGGAGTGTCCAGATACAAAACTATGGCTACACCTTC. It yields the protein CAWSVQIQNYGYTF.

This chain uses TRBV6-6 with TRBJ2-7; 9 bases map to TRBD1. The CDR3 is 14 amino acids. In germline, CDR1 is MNHNY, CDR2 SVGAGI (reference sequence). V shed 11 bases and J 2 bases; nucleotides not matched to a gene: 10. CDR3 residues: CACTGGQGTYEQYF. In DNA form, the CDR3 reads TGTGCCTGCACAGGGGGACAGGGTACCTACGAGCAGTACTTC.

This clone was counted once. DNA for the CDR3: TGTGCCAGCAGTGAGTTATACACTGAAGCTTTCTTT. Translation gives CASSELYTEAFF. The chain combines TRBV6-1 with TRBJ1-1, with D uncertain. From germline, CDR1 is MNHNS and CDR2 SASEGT. CDR3 length equals 12 residues. Trimming took 3 bases from V and 3 from J, leaving 5 bases between them.

This sequence joins TRBV5-1 and TRBJ1-5; 8 bases are shared with TRBD1. The ends lost 3 bases at V and 6 bases at J; junction bases unmatched: 8. This CDR3 has 15 residues. The germline V gene has CDR1 SGHRS and CDR2 YFSETQ. Written as DNA, the CDR3 is TGCGCCAGCAGCTCGACAGGGGAACCAGGTCAGCCCCAGCATTTT. Its protein product is CASSSTGEPGQPQHF. Using reference TRBV5-1 and TRBJ1-5 for the parts outside the CDR3, the full variable domain is KAGVTQTPRYLIKTRGQQVTLSCSPISGHRSVSWYQQTPGQGLQFLFEYFSETQRNKGNFPGRFSGRQFSNSRSEMNVSTLELGDSALYLCASSSTGEPGQPQHFGDGTRLSIL.

This clone was counted a single time. This CDR3 is CASSPLQGGQPQHF. Here the CDR3 DNA reads TGTGCCAGCTCACCACTACAGGGGGGTCAGCCCCAGCATTTT. This chain connects TRBV18 to TRBJ1-5; 8 nucleotides align to TRBD1. The CDR3 consists of 14 residues. CDR1 is KGHSH and CDR2 is LQKENI in the germline V gene. After removal of 1 base from V and 6 bases from J, the junction contained 2 bases not matched to a gene.

This clone occurred once. The chain joins TRBV5-5 to TRBJ2-1; 8 positions match TRBD2. The V segment lost 2 bases and the J segment 4 bases; nucleotides outside the gene matches: 5. Germline V lookup: CDR1 SGHKS, CDR2 YYEKEE (reference sequence). The CDR3 spans 15 residues. The CDR3 nucleotides are TGTGCCAGCAGCTTTAGACTAGCGCAATACAATGAGCAGTTCTTC. Protein: CASSFRLAQYNEQFF.

This chain connects TRBV11-2 to TRBJ2-5; 8 nucleotides agree with TRBD2. The germline CDR1 and CDR2 sequences are SGHAT and FQNNGV. The CDR3 loop spans 16 amino acids. J lost 5 bases, V lost 5 bases, and 13 bases had no gene match. This CDR3 reads CASSAQGAGGPETQYF. CDR3 DNA sequence: TGTGCCAGCAGCGCCCAAGGCGCGGGGGGCCCGGAGACCCAGTACTTC.